This TCR beta chain stems from a study of vaccination effects on CD4 cells after COVID-19. The study's findings and limits: Convalescents' spike-reactive clones after vaccination were mainly made up of new clones that the vaccine induced.

Details on this clone: The antigen remains undetermined.

Viral peptide pool expansion of antigen-specific CD4+ T cells preceded sequencing in the ViraFEST assay. Scientists isolated CD4+ T cells after a roughly 10-day culture period ended. SARS-CoV-2 infected the person between March and December 2020, as confirmed by PCR. PBMC cultures contained two million cells per well, roughly 10 IU/ml IL-2 and 10 ug/ml peptides. A half-volume exchange with IL-2 medium occurred on days 3 and 7. The data were produced by immunoSEQ multiplex PCR, yet TCRdb's version contains in-frame clones alone and is incomplete. The sample contains around 46,000 clones, approximately 77% of which appear only once. This TCR was recovered from a human donor who had a prior SARS-CoV-2 infection. The sequenced sample was CD4+ T cells from PBMCs cultured with a peptide pool, obtained before COVID-19 vaccination.

The CDR3 region has the DNA TGTGCCAGCAGTTACCCCGTTGGGGGGAGAGTGGGTGAGCAGTACTTC. Translated: CASSYPVGGRVGEQYF. The gene calls are TRBV6-5 and TRBJ2-7, with a possible D match to TRBD2 (6 bases). V lost 2 bases to trimming and J lost 7 bases, with 21 bases between them. Germline CDR1 is MNHEY and CDR2 is SVGAGI. The CDR3 runs 16 residues.